Following are 11 T cell receptor beta chains from one sample sequenced in a study of T cell responses to AZD1222 COVID-19 vaccine. Profiling relied on immunoSEQ multiplex PCR, and the TCRdb table lists in-frame clones only, not all of them. The sample holds approximately 130,000 clones; roughly 90% are singletons and the top ten take 1.6%. Sequenced material: peripheral blood, taken on day 0 of AZD1222 vaccination. The origin of the receptors is an adult in good health.

This clone was counted once. The V and J genes are TRBV7-9 and TRBJ1-4, with no clear D. The germline CDR1 and CDR2 sequences are SEHNR and FQNEAQ (reference sequence). Trimming removed 3 bases from V and 6 bases from J, with 8 bases in between. CDR3 length: 13 residues. CDR3 coding DNA: TGTGCCAGCAGCTTTTTTGACGATGAAAAACTGTTTTTT. This sequence encodes CASSFFDDEKLFF.

This clone was counted between two and nine times. The J gene is TRBJ2-3, the V gene TRBV7-3; D may be TRBD1 (6 bases). This CDR3 spans 14 amino acids. Trimming took 2 bases from V and 2 from J, leaving 8 bases between them. The germline gives CDR1 SGHTA, CDR2 FQGTGA. The CDR3 reads CASSLRTVTDTQYF. The CDR3 DNA follows: TGTGCCAGCAGCTTACGGACAGTCACAGATACGCAGTATTTT.

The CDR3 region is CASSQAGGLRREQYF. CDR3 DNA: TGCGCCAGCAGCCAAGCGGGAGGCCTCCGTCGCGAGCAGTACTTC. The genes are TRBV4-1 and TRBJ2-7; 7 bases line up with TRBD2. The CDR3 loop spans 15 amino acids. CDR1 is MGHRA and CDR2 is YSYEKL in the germline V gene. Trimming cost V 1 base and J 6 bases; bases outside gene matches: 9.

V usage is TRBV5-1 and J usage is TRBJ2-7, with no clear D. V lost 0 bases, J lost 7 bases, and 14 bases lay in between. The germline V gene encodes CDR1 SGHRS and CDR2 YFSETQ. This CDR3 has 14 amino acids. The CDR3 sequence: CASSLAASVEEQYF. As DNA, the CDR3 is TGCGCCAGCAGCTTGGCCGCTTCGGTTGAGGAGCAGTACTTC.

This chain uses TRBV28 with TRBJ1-4; weak D call: TRBD1 (5 bases). Germline CDR1 and CDR2: MDHEN and SYDVKM. The CDR3 extends over 12 amino acids. The V end was cut by 2 bases, the J end by 12 bases, with 10 bases between. This chain's CDR3 is CASSLPWGELFF. As DNA, the CDR3 is TGTGCCAGCAGTTTACCCTGGGGGGAACTGTTTTTT. Combining the CDR3 with reference TRBV28 and TRBJ1-4 gives the whole variable domain DVKVTQSSRYLVKRTGEKVFLECVQDMDHENMFWYRQDPGLGLRLIYFSYDVKMKEKGDIPEGYSVSREKKERFSLILESASTNQTSMYLCASSLPWGELFFGSGTQLSVL.

The J gene is TRBJ1-1, the V gene TRBV11-2; no reliable D call. Germline lookup yields CDR1 SGHAT and CDR2 FQNNGV. V gave up 1 base and J gave up 1 base, with 10 bases separating them. The CDR3 runs 15 residues. The DNA of the CDR3 is TGTGCCAGCAGCTTAGGAGGTACCCCGAACACTGAAGCTTTCTTT. Translation gives CASSLGGTPNTEAFF.

The V and J genes are TRBV5-4 and TRBJ2-2; TRBD1 aligns across 7 bases. CDR3 length: 15 residues. Losses at the gene ends were 2 bases for V and 7 bases for J; bases not matched to a gene: 8. Germline V lookup: CDR1 SGHNT, CDR2 YYREEE (reference sequence). The CDR3 protein is CASSFGLSGGGELFF. For the CDR3, the DNA is TGTGCCAGCAGCTTCGGGCTATCAGGGGGCGGGGAGCTGTTTTTT.

As DNA, the CDR3 is TGTGCCAGCAGTTCCCCGGGAGGCACTGAAGCTTTCTTT. Protein sequence: CASSSPGGTEAFF. V usage is TRBV27 and J usage is TRBJ1-1, with unresolved D. The CDR3 is 13 residues long. V gave up 4 bases and J gave up 4 bases, with 10 bases separating them. Germline CDR1 reads MNHEY; CDR2 reads SMNVEV (reference sequence).

For the CDR3, the DNA is TGTGCCAGCAGCTTGTCAGGGCCCGAGCAGTACTTC. As protein: CASSLSGPEQYF. This rearrangement joins TRBV5-6 to TRBJ2-7; a weak D match, TRBD1 (5 bases). This CDR3 has 12 residues. With 1 base removed from V and 6 bases from J, the gap between germline ends came to 8 bases. Germline lookup yields CDR1 SGHDT and CDR2 YYEEEE.

V usage is TRBV7-9 and J usage is TRBJ2-7; 7 bases fit TRBD2. This CDR3 contains 14 residues. Per the germline V gene, CDR1 is SEHNR and CDR2 is FQNEAQ (reference sequence). The V segment lost 6 bases and the J segment 0 bases; nucleotides outside the gene matches: 5. CDR3 sequence (DNA): TGTGCCAGCAGTCATGGGGAGGGCTCCTACGAGCAGTACTTC. It specifies CASSHGEGSYEQYF. The full variable domain, with the rest looked up from reference TRBV7-9 and TRBJ2-7, is DTGVSQNPRHKITKRGQNVTFRCDPISEHNRLYWYRQTLGQGPEFLTYFQNEAQLEKSRLLSDRFSAERPKGSFSTLEIQRTEQGDSAMYLCASSHGEGSYEQYFGPGTRLTVT.

The chain combines TRBV9 with TRBJ1-2; weak D call: TRBD1 (5 bases). This CDR3 has 14 amino acids. The V end was cut by 2 bases, the J end by 0 bases, with 8 bases between. CDR1 and CDR2 (germline): SGDLS, YYNGEE. The CDR3 DNA reads TGTGCCAGCAGCGTCTCGACAGCTAACTATGGCTACACCTTC. It translates to CASSVSTANYGYTF.